The entry below describes one T cell receptor (beta chain). Its specificity is unknown. The sample is drawn from a study of post-analysis software for immune sequencing data. Overall study context: Secondary progressive, relapsing-remitting and progressive-relapsing multiple sclerosis were among the included disease courses.

General observations from the study: Comparison with controls showed significantly lower normalized Chao1 diversity in multiple sclerosis patients. By F measure, strong co-clustering occurred among samples prepared in the same batch. Patients used about 5 TRBV segments, including TRBV5-6, TRBV5-1 and TRBV20-1, more often than controls.

The CDR3 is 12 residues long. CDR1 DFQATT and CDR2 SNEGSKA come from the germline V gene (reference sequence). Between the trimmed V and J ends, which lost 2 bases and 8 bases, there was a span of 12 bases. The TCR beta cDNA libraries carried unique molecular identifiers. T cells, about 0.9 to 11 million of them, yielded approximately 530,000 cDNA molecules. Using its own MiXCR run on the PCR reads, TCRdb lists one record per CDR3 protein. The sample has a few hundred thousand distinct CDR3 sequences, approximately 34% seen once; the top ten hold 5% to 6%. This chain joins TRBV20-1 and TRBJ1-2; D call uncertain. The source of this sequence is a girl under 18 with multiple sclerosis. Material: blood. For the CDR3, the DNA is TGCAGTGCTAGATTGCCTCTGGGAGGCTACACCTTC. This codes for CSARLPLGGYTF.